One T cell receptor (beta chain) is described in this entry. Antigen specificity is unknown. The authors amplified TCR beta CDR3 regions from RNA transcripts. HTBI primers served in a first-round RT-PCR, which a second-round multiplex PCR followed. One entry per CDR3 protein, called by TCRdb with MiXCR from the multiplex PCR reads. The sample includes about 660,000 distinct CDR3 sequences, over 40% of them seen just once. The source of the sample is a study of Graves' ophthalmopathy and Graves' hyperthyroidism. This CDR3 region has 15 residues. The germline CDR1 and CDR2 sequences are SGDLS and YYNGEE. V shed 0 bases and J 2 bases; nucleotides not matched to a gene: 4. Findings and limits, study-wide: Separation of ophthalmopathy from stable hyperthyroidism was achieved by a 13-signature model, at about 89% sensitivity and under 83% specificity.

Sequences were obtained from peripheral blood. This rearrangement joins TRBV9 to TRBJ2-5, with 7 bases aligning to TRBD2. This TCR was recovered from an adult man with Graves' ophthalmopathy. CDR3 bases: TGTGCCAGCAGCGTAGGCTTGGGGGGGCAAGAGACCCAGTACTTC. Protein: CASSVGLGGQETQYF.